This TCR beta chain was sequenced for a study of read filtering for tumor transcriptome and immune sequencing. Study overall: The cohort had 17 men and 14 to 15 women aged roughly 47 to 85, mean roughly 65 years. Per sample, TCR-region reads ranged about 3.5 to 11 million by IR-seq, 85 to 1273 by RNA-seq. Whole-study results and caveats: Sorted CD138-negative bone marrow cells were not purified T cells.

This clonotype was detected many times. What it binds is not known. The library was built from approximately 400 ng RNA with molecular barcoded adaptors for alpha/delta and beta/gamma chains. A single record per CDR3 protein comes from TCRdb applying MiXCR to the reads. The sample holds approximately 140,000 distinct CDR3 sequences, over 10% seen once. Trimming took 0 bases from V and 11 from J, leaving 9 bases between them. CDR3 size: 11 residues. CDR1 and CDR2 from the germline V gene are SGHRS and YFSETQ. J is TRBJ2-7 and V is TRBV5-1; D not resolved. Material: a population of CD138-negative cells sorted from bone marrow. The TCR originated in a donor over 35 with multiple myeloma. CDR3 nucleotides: TGCGCCAGCAGCTTGGGCGACGGAAAGTACTTC. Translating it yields CASSLGDGKYF.